The next 19 T cell receptor beta chains were all read from a single sample in a study of blood T cell repertoires in COVID-19. The data were produced by immunoSEQ multiplex PCR, yet TCRdb's version contains in-frame clones alone and is incomplete. The sample lists tens of thousands of clones; around 83% were seen once. Specimen: peripheral blood. The receptors stem from a man aged 70 or older with acute or convalescent COVID-19.

CDR3 coding DNA: TGTGCCAGTACCACGGGGGACCCGTTAGAGAACGAGCAGTACTTC. This sequence encodes CASTTGDPLENEQYF. The chain uses TRBV19 and TRBJ2-7; D possibly corresponds to TRBD2 (6 bases). The CDR3 covers 15 residues. V was cut by 7 bases and J by 5 bases, with 21 bases left in between. Looked up from germline, CDR1 is LNHDA and CDR2 is SQIVND (reference sequence).

This clone was observed a handful of times. The rearrangement joins TRBV7-3 to TRBJ2-3; 10 nucleotides align to TRBD1. The CDR3 runs to 15 residues. CDR1 is SGHTA and CDR2 is FQGTGA in the germline V gene. V shed 3 bases and J 3 bases; nucleotides not matched to a gene: 3. The CDR3 coding sequence is TGTGCCAGCAGCTTGGGGACAGGGGAGACAGATACGCAGTATTTT. This translates into CASSLGTGETDTQYF.

This sequence joins TRBV9 and TRBJ2-7; 8 nucleotides align to TRBD2. In germline, CDR1 is SGDLS, CDR2 YYNGEE. The CDR3 spans 15 residues. V lost 0 bases, J lost 3 bases, and 5 bases stayed unmatched. The CDR3 nucleotides are TGTGCCAGCAGCGTAGCCGGAAGCGGGAGCTACGAGCAGTACTTC. Translation gives CASSVAGSGSYEQYF.

The chain uses TRBV28 and TRBJ2-5, with 10 nucleotides matching TRBD2. The length of the CDR3 is 16 residues. V was clipped by 3 bases and J by 3 bases; unmatched bases: 7. Germline V gives CDR1 MDHEN, CDR2 SYDVKM. In nucleotides, the CDR3 is TGTGCCAGCAGTTTTGGGTTAGCGGGAGGAAAAGAGACCCAGTACTTC. Its protein is CASSFGLAGGKETQYF. Looking up the rest from reference TRBV28 and TRBJ2-5 gives the full variable domain: DVKVTQSSRYLVKRTGEKVFLECVQDMDHENMFWYRQDPGLGLRLIYFSYDVKMKEKGDIPEGYSVSREKKERFSLILESASTNQTSMYLCASSFGLAGGKETQYFGPGTRLLVL.

The rearrangement links TRBV19 to TRBJ2-1; 10 bases align to TRBD1. This CDR3 has 16 residues. CDR1 LNHDA and CDR2 SQIVND come from the germline V gene (reference sequence). Trimming removed 4 bases from V and 2 bases from J; junction bases left unmatched: 5. DNA of the CDR3: TGTGCCAGTAGTACCCCCGGACAGGGGGCCTACAATGAGCAGTTCTTC. This translates into CASSTPGQGAYNEQFF.

The rearrangement links TRBV15 to TRBJ1-1; 7 nucleotides line up with TRBD1. V lost 1 base to trimming and J lost 4 bases; unmatched junction nucleotides: 3. The CDR3 length is 14 residues. Germline CDR1 is LNHNV and CDR2 is YYDKDF (reference sequence). The CDR3 DNA follows: TGTGCCACCAGCAGAGGACAGGGCGGCACTGAAGCTTTCTTT. It is translated as CATSRGQGGTEAFF.

The chain recombines TRBV6-5 with TRBJ2-2; TRBD2 is a possible D gene (6 bases). The CDR3 spans 15 residues. The V gene's germline CDR1 is MNHEY and CDR2 SVGAGI. Deletions cut 2 bases from V and 2 bases from J, with 9 bases between. The chain's CDR3 is CASSYRGTNTGELFF. The CDR3 DNA is TGTGCCAGCAGTTACCGGGGGACTAACACCGGGGAGCTGTTTTTT.

The gene calls are TRBV12-3 or TRBV12-4 and TRBJ1-6, with no clear D. V lost 3 bases, J lost 11 bases, and 8 bases lay in between. The CDR3 runs 12 residues. DNA of the CDR3: TGTGCCAGCAGTTTCGAGATTCCACCCCTCCACTTT. Its translation: CASSFEIPPLHF.

This chain's CDR3 is CASSLGDRGQNTEAFF. The CDR3, as DNA: TGCGCCAGCAGCTTGGGCGACAGGGGGCAGAACACTGAAGCTTTCTTT. The chain carries TRBV5-1 and TRBJ1-1; TRBD1 agrees at 10 bases. V dropped 0 bases and J dropped 1; count of bases not matched to a gene: 3. The CDR3 extends over 16 amino acids. Germline loops: CDR1 SGHRS, CDR2 YFSETQ.

The chain has TRBV25-1 and TRBJ2-5; D perhaps matches TRBD1 (5 bases). V was shortened by 5 bases and J by 2 bases, with 9 bases between the two germline ends. Per germline, CDR1 MGHDK and CDR2 SYGVNS. The CDR3 contains 13 residues. CDR3: CASSYQGQETQYF. Written as DNA, the CDR3 is TGTGCCAGCAGTTACCAGGGTCAAGAGACCCAGTACTTC.

This clone was found once. This rearrangement joins TRBV19 to TRBJ1-2; D is uncertain. The CDR3 is 14 residues long. Germline V lookup: CDR1 LNHDA, CDR2 SQIVND (reference sequence). V gave up 5 bases and J gave up 2 bases, with 12 bases separating them. The CDR3 DNA sequence: TGTGCCAGTAGTGTCGACACCGTGAACTATGGCTACACCTTC. Translated: CASSVDTVNYGYTF.

J is TRBJ2-1 and V is TRBV11-2; no firm D call. The CDR3 runs to 17 residues. V was clipped by 1 base and J by 0 bases, with 13 bases between them. CDR1 and CDR2 (germline): SGHAT, FQNNGV. CDR3 loop: CASSLGGASSSYNEQFF. In DNA, the CDR3 is TGTGCCAGCAGCTTAGGAGGCGCTTCGAGCTCCTACAATGAGCAGTTCTTC.

The chain links TRBV6-5 to TRBJ2-1; D gene uncertain. Trimming removed 4 bases at V and 4 bases at J, with 8 bases between. Germline V gene sequence: CDR1 MNHEY, CDR2 SVGAGI. The CDR3 consists of 13 residues. The CDR3 DNA follows: TGTGCCAGCAGTTTGTCCAGATACAATGAGCAGTTCTTC. Protein product: CASSLSRYNEQFF.

V and J are TRBV2 and TRBJ1-2, with TRBD1 identical over 11 bases. Germline V lookup: CDR1 SNHLY, CDR2 FYNNEI. Trimming at V came to 5 bases and at J to 6 bases, leaving 2 bases not matched to a gene. The CDR3 has 13 residues. CDR3 in DNA: TGTGCCAGCAGTCGGGACAGGGGGAATGGCTACACCTTC. It encodes CASSRDRGNGYTF.

The chain couples TRBV28 to TRBJ2-1; 7 nucleotides align to TRBD1. This CDR3 spans 10 amino acids. The J segment lost 16 bases and the V segment lost 5 bases, leaving 5 bases of the junction unmatched. Germline CDR1 and CDR2: MDHEN and SYDVKM. CDR3 DNA: TGTGCCAGCAGTGATGACAGGGTATTCTTC. Protein product: CASSDDRVFF.

The chain uses TRBV5-1 and TRBJ2-1, with D possibly matching TRBD2 (6 bases). Germline lookup yields CDR1 SGHRS and CDR2 YFSETQ. The CDR3 totals 15 residues. With 5 bases removed from V and 0 bases from J, the gap between germline ends came to 12 bases. CDR3 nucleotides: TGCGCCAGCAGGATAGCGGCTAGCTCCTACAATGAGCAGTTCTTC. Protein sequence: CASRIAASSYNEQFF.

The CDR3 reads CASSKDRVGTEAFF. In nucleotides, the CDR3 is TGTGCCAGCAGCAAGGACAGGGTGGGCACTGAAGCTTTCTTT. This rearrangement joins TRBV11-1 to TRBJ1-1, with TRBD1 identical over 8 bases. The germline V gene has CDR1 SGHAT and CDR2 FQDESV (reference sequence). V dropped 5 bases and J dropped 4; count of bases not matched to a gene: 6. CDR3 length equals 14 residues.

This chain connects TRBV9 to TRBJ2-5; the match to TRBD2 covers 14 bases. The CDR3 runs to 16 residues. Germline V lookup: CDR1 SGDLS, CDR2 YYNGEE. Trimming removed 4 bases from V and 5 bases from J; junction bases left unmatched: 7. This chain's CDR3 is CASSSYGTSGSETQYF. The CDR3, as DNA: TGTGCCAGCAGCAGTTACGGGACTAGCGGGAGCGAGACCCAGTACTTC.

The gene calls are TRBV11-2 and TRBJ1-3; the match to TRBD1 covers 9 bases. This CDR3 is built from 18 residues. Germline V gives CDR1 SGHAT, CDR2 FQNNGV. Trimming at V came to 7 bases and at J to 2 bases, leaving 15 bases not matched to a gene. CDR3 sequence: CASTVGTGNALTGNTIYF. The CDR3 nucleotides are TGTGCCAGCACCGTGGGGACAGGGAACGCTCTTACTGGAAACACCATATATTTT.